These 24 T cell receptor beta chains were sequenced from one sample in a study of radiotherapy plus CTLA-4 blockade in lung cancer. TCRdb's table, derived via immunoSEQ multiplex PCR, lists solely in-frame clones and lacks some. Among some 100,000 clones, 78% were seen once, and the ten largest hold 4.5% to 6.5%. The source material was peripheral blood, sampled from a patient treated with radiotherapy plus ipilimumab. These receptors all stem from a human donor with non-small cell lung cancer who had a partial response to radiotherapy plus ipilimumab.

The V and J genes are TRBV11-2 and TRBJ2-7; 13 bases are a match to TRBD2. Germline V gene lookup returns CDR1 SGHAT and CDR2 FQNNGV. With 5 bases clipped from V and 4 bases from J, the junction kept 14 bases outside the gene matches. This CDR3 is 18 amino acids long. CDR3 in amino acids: CASSPWTSGSSPGYEQYV. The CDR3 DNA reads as TGTGCCAGCAGCCCATGGACTAGCGGGAGTTCCCCTGGATACGAGCAGTACGTC.

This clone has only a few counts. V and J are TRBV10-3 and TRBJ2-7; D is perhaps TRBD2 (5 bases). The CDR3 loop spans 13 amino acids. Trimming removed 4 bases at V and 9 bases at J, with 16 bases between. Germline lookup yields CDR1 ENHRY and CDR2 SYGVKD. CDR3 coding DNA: TGTGCCATCAGTGGCGAGGACTCCAAATTGCAGTACGTC. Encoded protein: CAISGEDSKLQYV.

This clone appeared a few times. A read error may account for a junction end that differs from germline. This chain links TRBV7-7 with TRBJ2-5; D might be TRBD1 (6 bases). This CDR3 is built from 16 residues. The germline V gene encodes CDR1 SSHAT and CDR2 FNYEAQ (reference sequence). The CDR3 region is CASSPGRTVRQETQYF. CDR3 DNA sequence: TGTGCTAGCAGCCCAGGCCGGACAGTGCGACAAGAGACCCAGTACTTC. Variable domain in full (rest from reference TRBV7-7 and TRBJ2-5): GAGVSQSPRYKVTKRGQDVTLRCDPISSHATLYWYQQALGQGPEFLTYFNYEAQPDKSGLPSDRFSAERPEGSISTLTIQRTEQRDSAMYRCASSPGRTVRQETQYFGPGTRLLVL.

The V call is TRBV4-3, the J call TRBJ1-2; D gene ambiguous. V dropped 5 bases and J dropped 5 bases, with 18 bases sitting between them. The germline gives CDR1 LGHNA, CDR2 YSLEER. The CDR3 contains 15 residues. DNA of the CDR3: TGCGCCAGCAGCAGCGGACCGATGGGAGAGTATGGCTACACCTTC. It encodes CASSSGPMGEYGYTF.

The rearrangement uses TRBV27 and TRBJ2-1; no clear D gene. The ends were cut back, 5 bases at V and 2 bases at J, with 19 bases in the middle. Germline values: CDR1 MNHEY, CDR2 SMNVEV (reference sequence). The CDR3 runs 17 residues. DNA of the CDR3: TGTGCCAGCAGTCCTCAGACACAACAAAGAACCTACAATGAGCAGTTCTTC. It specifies CASSPQTQQRTYNEQFF.

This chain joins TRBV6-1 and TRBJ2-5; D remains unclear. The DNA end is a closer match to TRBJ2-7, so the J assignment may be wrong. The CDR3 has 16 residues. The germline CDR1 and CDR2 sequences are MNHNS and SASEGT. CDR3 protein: CASSENVVGYVYEQYF. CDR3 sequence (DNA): TGTGCCAGCAGTGAAAACGTAGTCGGTTATGTCTACGAGCAGTACTTC.

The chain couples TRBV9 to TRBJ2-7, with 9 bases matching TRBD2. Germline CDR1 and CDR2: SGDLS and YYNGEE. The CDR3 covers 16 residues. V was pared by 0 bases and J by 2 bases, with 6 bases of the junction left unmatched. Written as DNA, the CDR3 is TGTGCCAGCAGCGTAGTGGCGGGAGGGGGGACCTACGAGCAGTACTTC. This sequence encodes CASSVVAGGGTYEQYF.

CDR3 loop: CATTQGSNQPQHF. CDR3 bases: TGTGCCACCACTCAGGGTAGCAATCAGCCCCAGCATTTT. The rearrangement links TRBV15 to TRBJ1-5; a possible D gene is TRBD1 (5 bases). Trimming took 7 bases from V and 0 from J, leaving 7 bases between them. The CDR3 spans 13 residues. Germline assignment: CDR1 LNHNV and CDR2 YYDKDF (reference sequence).

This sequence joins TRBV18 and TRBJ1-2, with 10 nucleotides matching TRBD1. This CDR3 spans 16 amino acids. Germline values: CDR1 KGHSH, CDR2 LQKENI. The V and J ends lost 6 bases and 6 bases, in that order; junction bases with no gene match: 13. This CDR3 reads CASSLTFGQGGDGYTF. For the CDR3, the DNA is TGTGCCAGCTCTCTTACCTTTGGACAGGGGGGAGATGGCTACACCTTC. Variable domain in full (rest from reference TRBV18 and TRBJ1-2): NAGVMQNPRHLVRRRGQEARLRCSPMKGHSHVYWYRQLPEEGLKFMVYLQKENIIDESGMPKERFSAEFPKEGPSILRIQQVVRGDSAAYFCASSLTFGQGGDGYTFGSGTRLTVV.

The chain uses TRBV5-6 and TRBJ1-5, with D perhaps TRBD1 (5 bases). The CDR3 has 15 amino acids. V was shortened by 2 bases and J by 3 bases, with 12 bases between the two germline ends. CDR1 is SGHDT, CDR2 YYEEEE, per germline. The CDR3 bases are TGTGCCAGCAGCTTTGCAGGGTCTATCAATCAGCCCCAGCATTTT. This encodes CASSFAGSINQPQHF.

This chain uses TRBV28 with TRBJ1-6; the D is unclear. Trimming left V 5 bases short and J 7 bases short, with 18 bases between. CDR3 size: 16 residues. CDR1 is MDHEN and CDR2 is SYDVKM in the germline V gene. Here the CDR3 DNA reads TGTGCCAGCAGTCTCAAGGCAGGCTGGAGGAATTCACCCCTCCACTTT. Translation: CASSLKAGWRNSPLHF.

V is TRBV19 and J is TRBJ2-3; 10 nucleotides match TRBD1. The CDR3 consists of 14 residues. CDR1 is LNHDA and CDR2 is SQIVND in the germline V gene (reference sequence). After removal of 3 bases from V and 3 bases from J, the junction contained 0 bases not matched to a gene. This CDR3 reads CASSMGQGTDTQYF. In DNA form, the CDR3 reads TGTGCCAGTAGTATGGGACAGGGGACAGATACGCAGTATTTT.

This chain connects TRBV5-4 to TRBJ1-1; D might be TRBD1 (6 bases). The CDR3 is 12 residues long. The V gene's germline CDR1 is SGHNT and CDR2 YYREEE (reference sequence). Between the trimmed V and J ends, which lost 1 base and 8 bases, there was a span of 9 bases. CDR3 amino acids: CASSLRDIEAFF. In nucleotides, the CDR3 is TGTGCCAGCAGCTTGCGGGACATAGAAGCTTTCTTT.

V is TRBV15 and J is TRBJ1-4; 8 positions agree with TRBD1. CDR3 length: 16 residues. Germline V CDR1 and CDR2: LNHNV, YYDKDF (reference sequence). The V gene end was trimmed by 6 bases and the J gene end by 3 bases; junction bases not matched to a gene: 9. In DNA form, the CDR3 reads TGTGCCACCAGGAATGGACAGGGCAGGGCTAATGAAAAACTGTTTTTT. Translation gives CATRNGQGRANEKLFF.

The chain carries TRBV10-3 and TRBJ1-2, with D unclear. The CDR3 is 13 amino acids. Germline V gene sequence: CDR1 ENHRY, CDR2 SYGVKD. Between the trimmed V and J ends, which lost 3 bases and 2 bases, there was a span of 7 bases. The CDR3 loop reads CAISDYLNYGYTF. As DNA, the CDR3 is TGTGCCATCAGTGATTACCTAAACTATGGCTACACCTTC.

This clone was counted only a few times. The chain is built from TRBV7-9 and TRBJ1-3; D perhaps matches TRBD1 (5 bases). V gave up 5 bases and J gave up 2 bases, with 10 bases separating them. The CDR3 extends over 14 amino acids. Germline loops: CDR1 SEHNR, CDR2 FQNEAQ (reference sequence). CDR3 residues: CASSPGAAGNTIYF. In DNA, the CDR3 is TGTGCCAGCAGCCCTGGGGCGGCTGGAAACACCATATATTTT.

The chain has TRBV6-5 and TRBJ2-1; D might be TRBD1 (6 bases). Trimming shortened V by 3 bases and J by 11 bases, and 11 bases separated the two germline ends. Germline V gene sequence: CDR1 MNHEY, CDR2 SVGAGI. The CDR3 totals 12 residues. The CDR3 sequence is CASSYAGTQQFF. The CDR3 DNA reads TGTGCCAGCAGTTATGCCGGGACACAGCAGTTCTTC.

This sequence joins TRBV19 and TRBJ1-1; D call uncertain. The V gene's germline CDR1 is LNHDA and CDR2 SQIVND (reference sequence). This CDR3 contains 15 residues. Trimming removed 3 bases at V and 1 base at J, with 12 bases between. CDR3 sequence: CASSITGSPNTEAFF. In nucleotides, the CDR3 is TGTGCCAGTAGTATTACCGGGAGCCCGAACACTGAAGCTTTCTTT.

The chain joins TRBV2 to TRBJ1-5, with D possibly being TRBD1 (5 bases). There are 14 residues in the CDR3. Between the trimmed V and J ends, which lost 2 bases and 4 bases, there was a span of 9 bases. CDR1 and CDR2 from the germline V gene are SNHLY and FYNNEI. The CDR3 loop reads CASSEWGVNQPQHF. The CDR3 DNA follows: TGTGCCAGCAGTGAATGGGGGGTTAATCAGCCCCAGCATTTT.

CDR3 in DNA: TGTGCCAGCGGGGGGGGGAGGCCCGTCTACCTGAACACTGAAGCTTTCTTT. Protein product: CASGGGRPVYLNTEAFF. The rearrangement links TRBV2 to TRBJ1-1; D possibly corresponds to TRBD1 (5 bases). Trimming pared 8 bases from V and 0 bases from J, leaving 22 bases between. CDR3 length: 17 residues. From germline, CDR1 is SNHLY and CDR2 FYNNEI. The full variable domain, in which reference TRBV2 and TRBJ1-1 provide the parts outside the CDR3, is EPEVTQTPSHQVTQMGQEVILRCVPISNHLYFYWYRQILGQKVEFLVSFYNNEISEKSEIFDDQFSVERPDGSNFTLKIRSTKLEDSAMYFCASGGGRPVYLNTEAFFGQGTRLTVV.

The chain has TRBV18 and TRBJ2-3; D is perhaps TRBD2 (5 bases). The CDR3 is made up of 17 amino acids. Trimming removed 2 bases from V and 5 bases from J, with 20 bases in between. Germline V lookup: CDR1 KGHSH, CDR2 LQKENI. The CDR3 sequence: CASSPIRTATRGDTQYF. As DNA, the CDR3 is TGTGCCAGCTCACCAATCCGGACTGCCACCCGGGGAGATACGCAGTATTTT.

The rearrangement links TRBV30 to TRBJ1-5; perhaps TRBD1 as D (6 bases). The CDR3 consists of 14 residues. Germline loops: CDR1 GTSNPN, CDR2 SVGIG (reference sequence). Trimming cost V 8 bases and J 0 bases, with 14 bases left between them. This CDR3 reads CALGQPNSNQPQHF. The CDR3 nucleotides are TGTGCCCTCGGACAGCCCAATAGCAATCAGCCCCAGCATTTT.

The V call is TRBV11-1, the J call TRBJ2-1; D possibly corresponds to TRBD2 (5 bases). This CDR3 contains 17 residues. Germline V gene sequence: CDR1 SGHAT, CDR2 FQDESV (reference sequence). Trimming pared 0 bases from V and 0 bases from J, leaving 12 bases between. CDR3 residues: CASSLAVQRSSYNEQFF. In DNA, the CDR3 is TGTGCCAGCAGCTTAGCGGTCCAGCGGAGCTCCTACAATGAGCAGTTCTTC.

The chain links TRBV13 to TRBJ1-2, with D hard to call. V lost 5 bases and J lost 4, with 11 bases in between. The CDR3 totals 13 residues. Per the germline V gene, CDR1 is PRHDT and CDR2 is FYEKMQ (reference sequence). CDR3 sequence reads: CASSVGQAYGYTF. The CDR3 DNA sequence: TGTGCCAGCAGCGTTGGGCAAGCCTATGGCTACACCTTC.